This TCR beta chain was recovered during a study of T cells after somatic rescue of genetic block. Sequencing used immunoSEQ multiplex PCR; TCRdb keeps in-frame clones, though not all of them. The table has roughly 13,000 clones, more than 65% seen once. Per germline, CDR1 LNHDA and CDR2 SQIVND (reference sequence). Trimming removed 4 bases at V and 0 bases at J, with 20 bases between. CDR3 length: 18 residues. The chain links TRBV19 to TRBJ2-3; weak D call: TRBD2 (6 bases). The clonotype was recovered from a boy younger than 18. The sample comprised peripheral blood mononuclear cells (PBMCs). The CDR3 coding sequence is TGTGCCAGTAGTAAGGGACTTCTTAGTGTTAGCAGCACAGATACGCAGTATTTT. Amino acid sequence: CASSKGLLSVSSTDTQYF.